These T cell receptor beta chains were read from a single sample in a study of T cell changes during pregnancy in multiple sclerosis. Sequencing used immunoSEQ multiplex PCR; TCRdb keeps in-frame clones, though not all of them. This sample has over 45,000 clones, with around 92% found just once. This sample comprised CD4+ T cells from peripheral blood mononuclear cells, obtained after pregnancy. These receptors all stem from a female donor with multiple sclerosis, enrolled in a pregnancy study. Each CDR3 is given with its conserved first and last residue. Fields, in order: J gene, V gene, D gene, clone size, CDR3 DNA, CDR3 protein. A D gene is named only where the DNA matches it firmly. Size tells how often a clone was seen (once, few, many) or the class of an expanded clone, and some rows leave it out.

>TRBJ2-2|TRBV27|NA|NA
TGTGCCAGCACCACTGCGAACACCGGGGAGCTGTTTTTT
CASTTANTGELFF
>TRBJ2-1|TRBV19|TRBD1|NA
TGTGCCAGTAGTGCACAGGGGGCACTAGCGACGGATGAGCAGTTCTTC
CASSAQGALATDEQFF
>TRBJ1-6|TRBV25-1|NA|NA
TGTGCCAGCAGTGAATACGAGGTTTTTAATTCACCCCTCCACTTT
CASSEYEVFNSPLHF
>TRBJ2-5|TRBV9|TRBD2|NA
TGTGCCAGCAGCGTGACTAGCTCCGTCGAGACCCAGTACTTC
CASSVTSSVETQYF
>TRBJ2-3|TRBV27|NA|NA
TGTGCCAGCAGTTTATCTCGGGTTCGAGATACGCAGTATTTT
CASSLSRVRDTQYF
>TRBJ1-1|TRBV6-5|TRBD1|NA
TGTGCCAGCAGTGATGGGACAGGGGACACTGAAGCTTTCTTT
CASSDGTGDTEAFF
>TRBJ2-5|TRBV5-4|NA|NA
TGTGCCATCCAGACGGGAGCCCAAGAGACCCAGTACTTC
CAIQTGAQETQYF
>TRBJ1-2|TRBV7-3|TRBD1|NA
TGTGCCAGCAGCCCTCGGACAGGGATGTGGGGCTACACCTTC
CASSPRTGMWGYTF
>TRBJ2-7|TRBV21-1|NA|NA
TGTGCCAGGGGCCGCCACGAGCAGTACTTC
CARGRHEQYF
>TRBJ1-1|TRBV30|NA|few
TGTGCCTGGGCAGGATTGAACACTGAAGCTTTCTTT
CAWAGLNTEAFF
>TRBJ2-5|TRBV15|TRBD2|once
TGTGCCACCAGCAGAGACGGAGTAAGACTAGCGGGAGTAGAGACCCAGTACTTC
CATSRDGVRLAGVETQYF
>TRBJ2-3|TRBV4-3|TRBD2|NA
TGCGCCAGCAGCCAAGAATTAGCGGGAGGCACAGATACGCAGTATTTT
CASSQELAGGTDTQYF
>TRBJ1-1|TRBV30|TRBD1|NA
TGTGCCTGGGGCAGGGGGGTCGCTGAAGCTTTCTTT
CAWGRGVAEAFF
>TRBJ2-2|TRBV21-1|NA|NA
TGTGCCAGCAGCAACCGGGACAGGGTCGGTTACACCGGGGAGCTGTTTTTT
CASSNRDRVGYTGELFF
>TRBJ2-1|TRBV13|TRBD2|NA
TGTGCCAGCAGCTCTGTTTTAGCGGGAGGGTACAATGAGCAGTTCTTC
CASSSVLAGGYNEQFF
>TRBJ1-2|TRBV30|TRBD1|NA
TGTGCCTGGAGTCCCGTTCTGAACAGGGGAGGTGGCTACACCTTC
CAWSPVLNRGGGYTF
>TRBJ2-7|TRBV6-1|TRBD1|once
TGTGCCAGCAGTGCCACCGGGACAGGGAACGAGCAGTACTTC
CASSATGTGNEQYF
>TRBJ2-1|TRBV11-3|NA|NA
TGTGCCAGCGGTTTTACTATCAATGAGCAGTTCTTC
CASGFTINEQFF
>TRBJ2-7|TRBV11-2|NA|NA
TGTGCCAGCAGCCTCTCCCCTAGTACCTACGAGCAGTACTTC
CASSLSPSTYEQYF
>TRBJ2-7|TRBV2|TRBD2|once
TGTGCCAGCAGTGGAACTAGCGGGAGACCCCACGAGCAGTACTTC
CASSGTSGRPHEQYF
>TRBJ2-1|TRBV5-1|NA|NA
TGCGCCAGCAGCTTGAGCCGGCTAGCTGGGAGCAATGAGCAGTTCTTC
CASSLSRLAGSNEQFF
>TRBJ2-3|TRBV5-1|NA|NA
TGCGCCAGCAGCCCCCGGGTGGCGGGCACAGATACGCAGTATTTT
CASSPRVAGTDTQYF
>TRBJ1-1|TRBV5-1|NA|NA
TGCGCCAGCAGGCCGGACTCCTTCAGGAACACTGAAGCTTTCTTT
CASRPDSFRNTEAFF
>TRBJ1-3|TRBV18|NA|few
TGTGCCAGCTCACCGCAGGGGAAGTCTGGAAACACCATATATTTT
CASSPQGKSGNTIYF
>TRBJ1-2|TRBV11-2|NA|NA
TGTGCCAGCAGCCCGAGGAGGGGACCTAACTATGGCTACACCTTC
CASSPRRGPNYGYTF
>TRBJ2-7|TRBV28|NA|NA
TGTGCCAGCAGCTCACAGGGCTGGTACGAGCAGTACTTC
CASSSQGWYEQYF
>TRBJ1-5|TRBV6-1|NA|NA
TGTGCCAGCAGTGAAGTGGGGGGTTACCAGCCCCAGCATTTT
CASSEVGGYQPQHF
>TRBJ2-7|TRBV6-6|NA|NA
TGTGCCAGCAGTTACGGCACCTCGGCGGACGAGCAGTACTTC
CASSYGTSADEQYF
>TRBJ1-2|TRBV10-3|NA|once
TGTGCCATCAGTGACTCCCCAGGGAAGAACTATGGCTACACCTTC
CAISDSPGKNYGYTF
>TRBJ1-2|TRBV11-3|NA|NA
TGTGCCAGCAGCTCCAGGGACTCTAACTATGGCTACACCTTC
CASSSRDSNYGYTF
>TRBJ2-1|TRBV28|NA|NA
TGTATCGCCGCCCCCCGCAGGTCCTACTCCTACAATGAGCAGTTCTTC
CIAAPRRSYSYNEQFF
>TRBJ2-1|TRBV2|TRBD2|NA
TGTGCCAGCACCGATCCCGGGACTAGCGGGAGCAATGAGCAGTTCTTC
CASTDPGTSGSNEQFF
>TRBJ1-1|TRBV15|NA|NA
TGTGCCACCAGCAGCTTCCGGGGTTTAAATGAAGCTTTCTTT
CATSSFRGLNEAFF
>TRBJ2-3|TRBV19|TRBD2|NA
TGTGCCAGTAGTCCTTCGCGGGAGGCCATGACAGATACGCAGTATTTT
CASSPSREAMTDTQYF
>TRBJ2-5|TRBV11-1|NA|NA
TGTGCCAGCAGCTCCGGAGGGGTGGGGATAAGAGAGACCCAGTACTTC
CASSSGGVGIRETQYF
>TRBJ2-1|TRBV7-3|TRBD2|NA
TGTGCCAGCAGCCCCGGACTAGCGGGAGGATCCTACAATGAGCAGTTCTTC
CASSPGLAGGSYNEQFF
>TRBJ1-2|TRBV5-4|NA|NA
TGTGCCAGCAGCGACCCGGGCCGGGGATATGGCTACACCTTC
CASSDPGRGYGYTF
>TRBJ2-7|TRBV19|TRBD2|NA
TGTGCCAGTAGTACTAGACTAGCGGGAGCTGACGAGCAGTACTTC
CASSTRLAGADEQYF
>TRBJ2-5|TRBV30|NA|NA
TGTGCCTGGAGTTTCCAGATCCAAGAGACCCAGTACTTC
CAWSFQIQETQYF
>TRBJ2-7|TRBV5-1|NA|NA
TGCGCCAGCAGCTTGGCAGGAAACTCCTACGAGCAGTACTTC
CASSLAGNSYEQYF
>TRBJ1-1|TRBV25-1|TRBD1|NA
TGTGCCAGCACCCGAGGAGACAGGGTTGAAGCTTTCTTT
CASTRGDRVEAFF
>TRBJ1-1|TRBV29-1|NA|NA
TGCAGCGCTGGGGAGGGTATAGGAACTGAAGCTTTCTTT
CSAGEGIGTEAFF
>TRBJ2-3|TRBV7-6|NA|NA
TGTGCCAGCAGCCTAAGCACAGATACGCAGTATTTT
CASSLSTDTQYF
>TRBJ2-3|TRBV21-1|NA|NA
TGTGCCAGCGGACAGGGGGCGAGGGGACTCCTCACAGATACGCAGTATTTT
CASGQGARGLLTDTQYF
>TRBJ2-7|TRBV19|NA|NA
TGTGCCAGTAGTATACAGGGGTCATACGAGCAGTACTTC
CASSIQGSYEQYF
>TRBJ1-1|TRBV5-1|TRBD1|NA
TGCGCCAGCTCCGGAACAGGGGATTTGACTGAAGCTTTCTTT
CASSGTGDLTEAFF